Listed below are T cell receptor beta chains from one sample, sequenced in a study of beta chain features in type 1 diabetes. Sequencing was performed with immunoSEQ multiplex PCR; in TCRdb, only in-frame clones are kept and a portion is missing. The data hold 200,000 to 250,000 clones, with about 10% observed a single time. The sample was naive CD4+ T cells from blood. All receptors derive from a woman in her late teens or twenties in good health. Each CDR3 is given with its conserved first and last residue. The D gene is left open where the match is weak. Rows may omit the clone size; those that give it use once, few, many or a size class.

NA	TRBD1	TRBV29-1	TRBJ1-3	TGCAGCGTTGAGGACAGGGCCTCTGGAAACACCATATATTTT	CSVEDRASGNTIYF
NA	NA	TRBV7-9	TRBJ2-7	TGTGCCAGCAGCCTAGAGCTACCCTACGAGCAGTACTTC	CASSLELPYEQYF
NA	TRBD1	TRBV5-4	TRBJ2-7	TGTGCCAGCAGCTGGACAGGGGGGGCCGAGCAGTACTTC	CASSWTGGAEQYF
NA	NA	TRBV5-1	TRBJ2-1	TGCGCCAGCAGCTTGGGTCGCAGGCAAAACAATGAGCAGTTCTTC	CASSLGRRQNNEQFF
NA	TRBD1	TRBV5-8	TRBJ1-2	TGTGCCAGCAGCTTGGAGACAGGGCCTTCTTACTATGGCTACACCTTC	CASSLETGPSYYGYTF
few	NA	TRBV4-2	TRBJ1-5	TGTGCCAGCAGCGGTGGCCGGGACACCGATCAGCCCCAGCATTTT	CASSGGRDTDQPQHF
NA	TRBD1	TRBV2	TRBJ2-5	TGTGCCAGCAGCCCGGACAGGGGGCGGGAGACCCAGTACTTC	CASSPDRGRETQYF
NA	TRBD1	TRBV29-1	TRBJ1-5	TGCAGCGTTGCGGACAGGGCCGCCAATCAGCCCCAGCATTTT	CSVADRAANQPQHF
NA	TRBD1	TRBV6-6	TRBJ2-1	TGTGCCAGCAGTTACGGACAGGGACCCTACAATGAGCAGTTCTTC	CASSYGQGPYNEQFF
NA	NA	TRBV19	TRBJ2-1	TGTGCCAGTAGTATGCTAGTTTACAATGAGCAGTTCTTC	CASSMLVYNEQFF
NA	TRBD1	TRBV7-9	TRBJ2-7	TGTGCCAGCAGCATGGGACAGATCACCTACGAGCAGTACTTC	CASSMGQITYEQYF
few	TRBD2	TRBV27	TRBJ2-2	TGTGCCAGCGCGATTATAAGACTAGCGGGAGACACCGGGGAGCTGTTTTTT	CASAIIRLAGDTGELFF
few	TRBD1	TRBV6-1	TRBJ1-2	TGTGCCAGCAGTCAGACAGGGTACTATGGCTACACCTTC	CASSQTGYYGYTF
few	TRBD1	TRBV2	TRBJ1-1	TGTGCCAGCAAGCAAGGACAGGCGAACACTGAAGCTTTCTTT	CASKQGQANTEAFF
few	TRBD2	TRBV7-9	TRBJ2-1	TGTGCCAGCACCCCTAGTCCACTAGCGGGGGTCAATGAGCAGTTCTTC	CASTPSPLAGVNEQFF
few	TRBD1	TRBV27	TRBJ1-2	TGTGCCAGCAGTAGGGACAGAACCTATGGCTACACCTTC	CASSRDRTYGYTF
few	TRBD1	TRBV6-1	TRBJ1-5	TGTGCCAGCAGTGTGGAGGGGGCTGGGCAGCCCCAGCATTTT	CASSVEGAGQPQHF
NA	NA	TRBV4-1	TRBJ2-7	TGCGCCAGCAGCCAACCGACAGGTATTACCTACGAGCAGTACTTC	CASSQPTGITYEQYF
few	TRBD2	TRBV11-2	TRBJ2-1	TGTGCCAGCAGCTTAGATCTGGGGGTAGCGGGTTACAATGAGCAGTTCTTC	CASSLDLGVAGYNEQFF
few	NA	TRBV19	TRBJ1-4	TGTGCCACTCTTCCGGTTGGGCGTAATGAAAAACTGTTTTTT	CATLPVGRNEKLFF
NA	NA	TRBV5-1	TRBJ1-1	TGCGCCAGCAGCTTGGGTATAGGGGGACTGAACACTGAAGCTTTCTTT	CASSLGIGGLNTEAFF
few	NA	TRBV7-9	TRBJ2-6	TGTGCCAGCAGCCATTGGGGGGGCGGCTCTGGGGCCAACGTCCTGACTTTC	CASSHWGGGSGANVLTF
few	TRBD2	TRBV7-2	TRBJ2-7	TGTGCCAGCACCTCGGGACTAGCGGGAGTTTCCGAGCAGTACTTC	CASTSGLAGVSEQYF
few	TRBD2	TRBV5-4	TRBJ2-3	TGTGCCAGCAGCTTGGCAGGGACTAGGGAGCAGTATTTT	CASSLAGTREQYF
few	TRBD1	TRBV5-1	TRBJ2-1	TGCGCCAGCAGGCACACAGGGGGGATTGTTGCAAATGAGCAGTTCTTC	CASRHTGGIVANEQFF
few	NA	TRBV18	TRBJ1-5	TGTGCCAGCTCACCACAGGGGAACAATCAGCCCCAGCATTTT	CASSPQGNNQPQHF
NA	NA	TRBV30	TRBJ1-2	TGTGCCTGGGGGAGGGGCTCCAGGGTCGGCTACACCTTC	CAWGRGSRVGYTF
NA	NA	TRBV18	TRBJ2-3	TGTGCCAGCTCACCACCGGGGGGGCGCACAGATACGCAGTATTTT	CASSPPGGRTDTQYF
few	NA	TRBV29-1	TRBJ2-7	TGCAGCGTTGATAGGCTGCAGGGAACCTCCTACGAGCAGTACTTC	CSVDRLQGTSYEQYF
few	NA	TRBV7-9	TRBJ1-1	TGTGCCAGCAGCGAAGAGGCAGGGTTAGCTGAAGCTTTCTTT	CASSEEAGLAEAFF
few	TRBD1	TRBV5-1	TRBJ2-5	TGCGCCAGCAGCCATGGACAGGGGCAAGAGACCCAGTACTTC	CASSHGQGQETQYF
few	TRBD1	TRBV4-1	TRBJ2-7	TGCGCCAGCAGCCATCACTTCCGGACAGGGTCAACCTACGAGCAGTACTTC	CASSHHFRTGSTYEQYF
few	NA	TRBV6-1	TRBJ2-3	TGTGCCAGCAGCGAGTCCGCCGGGAACACAGATACGCAGTATTTT	CASSESAGNTDTQYF
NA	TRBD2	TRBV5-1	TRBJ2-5	TGCGCCAGCAGCAGTGGCCCTAGCGGGGGCCAAGAGACCCAGTACTTC	CASSSGPSGGQETQYF
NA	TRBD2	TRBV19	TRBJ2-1	TGTGCCAGTAGCCGTCAGGGACTAGCGGGCGTTGAGCAGTTCTTC	CASSRQGLAGVEQFF
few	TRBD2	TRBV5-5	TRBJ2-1	TGTGCCAGCAGCTTGGGACTAGCGAGGAATGAGCAGTTCTTC	CASSLGLARNEQFF
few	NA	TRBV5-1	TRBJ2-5	TGCGCCAGCAGCCCCCGGGCGGGCGGGGAGACCCAGTACTTC	CASSPRAGGETQYF
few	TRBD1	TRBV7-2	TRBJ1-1	TGTGCCAGCAGCTTACAGGGGGCGATCACTGAAGCTTTCTTT	CASSLQGAITEAFF
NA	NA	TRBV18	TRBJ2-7	TGTGCCAGCGCCCCAGGTGTGGGGGGGGCGTATCCCTACGAGCAGTACTTC	CASAPGVGGAYPYEQYF